This T cell receptor (beta chain) derives from a study of T-cell memory formation after mild COVID-19. The CDR3 has 15 amino acids. After removal of 9 bases from V and 5 bases from J, the junction contained 12 bases not matched to a gene. The germline CDR1 and CDR2 sequences are LNHDA and SQIVND (reference sequence). MiXCR was run by TCRdb on the 5' RACE reads, yielding one entry per CDR3 protein. Of 150,000 to 200,000 distinct CDR3 sequences in the sample, more than 15% were seen once. The sequenced sample consisted of PBMCs or a T cell subset sorted from them (not recorded which). This receptor was identified in an adult woman who had mild COVID-19 (a few samples of this study predate the infection). Cell type and time point are not known. The J gene is TRBJ2-7, the V gene TRBV19; TRBD2 agrees at 11 bases. In DNA form, the CDR3 reads TGTGCCAGCAGAGACCTTAGCGGGAGGGCCAACGAGCAGTACTTC. This gives the protein CASRDLSGRANEQYF.